Listed below are T cell receptor beta chains from one sample, sequenced in a study of cytomegalovirus exposure and HLA in healthy donors. Using immunoSEQ multiplex PCR, the repertoire was profiled, and TCRdb retains in-frame clones only, with some absent. The sample consists of roughly 190,000 clones, about 88% of them appearing once. Material: PBMCs. The receptors derive from a young woman in good health and CMV-seronegative. Both conserved end residues are part of each CDR3. The D gene is left open where the match is weak. Clone size is given for some rows only: seen once, a few or many times, or a class if the clone is expanded.

V gene	J gene	D gene	clone size	CDR3 DNA	CDR3 protein
TRBV30	TRBJ2-7	-	-	TGTGCCTGGACCCATGGTGAGGGTTACGAGCAGTACTTC	CAWTHGEGYEQYF
TRBV10-3	TRBJ2-3	TRBD1	-	TGTGCCATCAGTGAGACAGGGGGAGAGAATACGCAGTATTTT	CAISETGGENTQYF
TRBV4-2	TRBJ1-1	-	-	TGTGCCAGCAGCCCTCGGGACAAGAACACTGAAGCTTTCTTT	CASSPRDKNTEAFF
TRBV6-1	TRBJ2-1	TRBD2	-	TGTGCCAGCAAAGGACTAGCGCACAATGAGCAGTTCTTC	CASKGLAHNEQFF
TRBV27	TRBJ2-3	-	-	TGTGCCAGCAGTTTCACGCGGAGGACAGATACGCAGTATTTT	CASSFTRRTDTQYF
TRBV7-8	TRBJ1-1	-	once	TGTGCCAGCAGCGCGGGGAGGGACACTGAAGCTTTCTTT	CASSAGRDTEAFF
TRBV6-5	TRBJ1-3	-	-	TGTGCCAGCAGTAGGGGGTTATCTGGAAACACCATATATTTT	CASSRGLSGNTIYF
TRBV27	TRBJ2-7	TRBD1	-	TGTGCCAGCAGTTCCGGGACAGGGGGATCCTACGAGCAGTACTTC	CASSSGTGGSYEQYF
TRBV28	TRBJ1-4	TRBD1	-	TGTGCCAGCAGTCAGACAGGGGTTAATGAAAAACTGTTTTTT	CASSQTGVNEKLFF
TRBV11-2	TRBJ2-2	-	-	TGTGCCAGCAGCTTAGCAGGGAACGGGGAGCTGTTTTTT	CASSLAGNGELFF
TRBV29-1	TRBJ2-1	TRBD2	-	TGCAGCGTCCACGGGGGGACTAGCGGGAGTCCCAGGAGCTCCTACAATGAGCAGTTCTTC	CSVHGGTSGSPRSSYNEQFF
TRBV5-1	TRBJ2-1	-	-	TGCGCCAGCAGGGGAGAGGACGGGTCGAGATACAATGAGCAGTTCTTC	CASRGEDGSRYNEQFF
TRBV29-1	TRBJ2-3	TRBD1	-	TGCAGCGTTGTCTATAGCAGGGGGAATACGCAGTATTTT	CSVVYSRGNTQYF
TRBV13	TRBJ2-5	-	once	TGTGCCAGCAGCTTAGCACTTCAAGAGACCCAGTACTTC	CASSLALQETQYF
TRBV29-1	TRBJ2-7	-	-	TGCAGCGTTGAGGACCGTACAGGGTGGCAGTACTTC	CSVEDRTGWQYF
TRBV4-2	TRBJ1-2	TRBD1	-	TGTGCCAGCAGCCAAGATTACACACAGGGGGCGCAGGGCTACACCTTC	CASSQDYTQGAQGYTF
TRBV9	TRBJ1-3	TRBD1	few	TGTGCCAGCAGCCCCCGACAGGGCCCGGAGAACACCATATATTTT	CASSPRQGPENTIYF
TRBV6-1	TRBJ2-7	-	-	TGTGCCACGACGAGCCAAACAGGGTACGAGCAGTACTTC	CATTSQTGYEQYF
TRBV2	TRBJ1-5	TRBD1	-	TGTGCCAGCAGGGAGACAGGGGACCAGCCCCAGCATTTT	CASRETGDQPQHF
TRBV4-3	TRBJ1-3	-	-	TGCGCCAGCAGCCAATCGACAGCCTCCGCAACGTACTCTGGAAACACCATATATTTT	CASSQSTASATYSGNTIYF
TRBV5-1	TRBJ2-7	-	-	TGCGCCAGCAGCCGCCGGACACCCGAGTTAACCTACGAGCAGTACTTC	CASSRRTPELTYEQYF
TRBV7-9	TRBJ1-5	-	-	TGTTCCAGCAGCTTAGGGTCCAGGGCCGATCAGCCCCAGCATTTT	CSSSLGSRADQPQHF
TRBV5-1	TRBJ2-1	TRBD2	-	TGCGCCAGCAGCTTCGGGTTCTCTAGCGGGATCGGGCAGTTCTTC	CASSFGFSSGIGQFF
TRBV4-2	TRBJ2-7	-	-	TGTGCCAGCAGCCAAGATCCCCTTGAGGGGGTCCACGAGCAGTACTTC	CASSQDPLEGVHEQYF
TRBV4-1	TRBJ1-2	-	-	TGCGCCAGCAGCTTAGACCGGGAGTATGGCTACACCTTC	CASSLDREYGYTF
TRBV28	TRBJ2-2	TRBD2	-	TGTGCCAGCAGTTTATTCCTCCGAGGGACTAGCGGGGGGCCCACCGGGGAGCTGTTTTTT	CASSLFLRGTSGGPTGELFF